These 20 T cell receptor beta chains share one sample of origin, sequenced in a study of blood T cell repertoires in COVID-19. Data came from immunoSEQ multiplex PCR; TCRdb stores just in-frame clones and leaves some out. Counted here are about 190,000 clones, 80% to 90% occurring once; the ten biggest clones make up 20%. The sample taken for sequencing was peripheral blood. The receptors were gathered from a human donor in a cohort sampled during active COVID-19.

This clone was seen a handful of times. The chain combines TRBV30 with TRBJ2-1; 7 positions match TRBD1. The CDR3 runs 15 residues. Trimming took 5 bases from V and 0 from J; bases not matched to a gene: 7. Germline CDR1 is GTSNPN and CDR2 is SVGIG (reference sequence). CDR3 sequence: CAWDGQVSSYNEQFF. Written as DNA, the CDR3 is TGTGCCTGGGACGGACAGGTGAGCTCCTACAATGAGCAGTTCTTC.

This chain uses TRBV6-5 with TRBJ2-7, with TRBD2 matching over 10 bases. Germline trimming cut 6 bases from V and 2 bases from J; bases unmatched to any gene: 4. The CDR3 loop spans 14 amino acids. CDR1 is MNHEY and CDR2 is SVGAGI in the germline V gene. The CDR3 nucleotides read TGTGCCAGCAGGGAGCGGGGGGGTACCTACGAGCAGTACGTC. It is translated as CASRERGGTYEQYV.

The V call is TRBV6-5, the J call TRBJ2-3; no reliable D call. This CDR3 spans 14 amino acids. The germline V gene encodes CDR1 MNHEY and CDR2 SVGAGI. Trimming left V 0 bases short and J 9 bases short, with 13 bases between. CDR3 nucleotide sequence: TGTGCCAGCAGTTACTCTCCCGGCCGGAGCACGCAGTATTTT. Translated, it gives CASSYSPGRSTQYF.

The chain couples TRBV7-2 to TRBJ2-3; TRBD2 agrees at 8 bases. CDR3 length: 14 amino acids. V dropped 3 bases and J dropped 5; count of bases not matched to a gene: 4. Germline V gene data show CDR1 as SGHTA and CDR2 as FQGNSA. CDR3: CASSLILAGDTQYF. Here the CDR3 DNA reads TGTGCCAGCAGCTTGATCCTAGCGGGAGATACGCAGTATTTT.

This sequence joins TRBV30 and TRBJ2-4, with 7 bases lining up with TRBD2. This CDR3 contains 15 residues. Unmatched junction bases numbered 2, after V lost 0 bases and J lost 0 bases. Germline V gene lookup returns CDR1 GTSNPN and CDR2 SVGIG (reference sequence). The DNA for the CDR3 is TGTGCCTGGAGTGTAACTAGCGTAGCCAAAAACATTCAGTACTTC. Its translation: CAWSVTSVAKNIQYF. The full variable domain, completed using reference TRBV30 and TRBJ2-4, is SQTIHQWPATLVQPVGSPLSLECTVEGTSNPNLYWYRQAAGRGLQLLFYSVGIGQISSEVPQNLSASRPQDRQFILSSKKLLLSDSGFYLCAWSVTSVAKNIQYFGAGTRLSVL.

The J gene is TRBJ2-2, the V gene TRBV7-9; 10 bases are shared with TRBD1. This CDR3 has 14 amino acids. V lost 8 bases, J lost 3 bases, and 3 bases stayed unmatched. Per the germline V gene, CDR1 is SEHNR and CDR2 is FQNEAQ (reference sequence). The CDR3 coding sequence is TGTGCCAGCGACAGGGGGCAGGACACCGGGGAGCTGTTTTTT. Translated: CASDRGQDTGELFF.

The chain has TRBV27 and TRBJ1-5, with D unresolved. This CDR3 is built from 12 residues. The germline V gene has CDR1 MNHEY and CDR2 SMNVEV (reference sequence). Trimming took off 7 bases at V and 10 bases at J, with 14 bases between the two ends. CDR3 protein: CASTGSFKPQHF. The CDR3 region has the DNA TGTGCCAGCACCGGGAGTTTCAAACCCCAGCATTTT.

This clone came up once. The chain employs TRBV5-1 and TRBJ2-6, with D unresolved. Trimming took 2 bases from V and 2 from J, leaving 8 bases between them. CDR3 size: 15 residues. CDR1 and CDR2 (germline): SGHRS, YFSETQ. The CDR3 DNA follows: TGCGCCAGCAGCTTACAGCCTGCTGGGGCCAACGTCCTGACTTTC. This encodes CASSLQPAGANVLTF.

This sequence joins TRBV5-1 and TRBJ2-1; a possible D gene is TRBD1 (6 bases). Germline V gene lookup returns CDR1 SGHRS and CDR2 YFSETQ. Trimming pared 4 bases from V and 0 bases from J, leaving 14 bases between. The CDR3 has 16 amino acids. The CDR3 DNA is TGCGCCAGCAGCCTGAGGGAACAGGGCTCCTACAATGAGCAGTTCTTC. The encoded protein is CASSLREQGSYNEQFF.

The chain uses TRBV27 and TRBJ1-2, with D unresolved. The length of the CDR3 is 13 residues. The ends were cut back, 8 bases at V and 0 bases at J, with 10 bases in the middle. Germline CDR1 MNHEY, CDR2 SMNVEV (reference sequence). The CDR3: CASRAQANYGYTF. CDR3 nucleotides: TGTGCCAGCCGCGCGCAGGCTAACTATGGCTACACCTTC.

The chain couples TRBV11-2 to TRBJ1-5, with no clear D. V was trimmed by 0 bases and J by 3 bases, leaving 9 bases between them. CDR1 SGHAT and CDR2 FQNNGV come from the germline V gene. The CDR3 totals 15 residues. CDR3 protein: CASSLDSGYNQPQHF. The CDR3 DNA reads TGTGCCAGCAGCTTAGACTCGGGTTACAATCAGCCCCAGCATTTT.

CDR3 sequence: CASSESSLSTETQYF. The CDR3 coding sequence is TGTGCCAGCAGTGAATCGTCCCTAAGTACGGAGACCCAGTACTTC. This chain links TRBV2 with TRBJ2-5; D remains unclear. Germline values: CDR1 SNHLY, CDR2 FYNNEI. The CDR3 sequence is 15 residues long. V lost 2 bases, J lost 5 bases, and 15 bases lay in between.

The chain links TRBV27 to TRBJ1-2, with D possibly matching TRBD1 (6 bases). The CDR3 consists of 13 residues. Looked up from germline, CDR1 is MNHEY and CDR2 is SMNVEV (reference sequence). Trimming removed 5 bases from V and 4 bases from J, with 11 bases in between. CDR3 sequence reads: CASSAGQIYGYTF. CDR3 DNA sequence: TGTGCCAGCAGTGCCGGACAGATCTATGGCTACACCTTC.

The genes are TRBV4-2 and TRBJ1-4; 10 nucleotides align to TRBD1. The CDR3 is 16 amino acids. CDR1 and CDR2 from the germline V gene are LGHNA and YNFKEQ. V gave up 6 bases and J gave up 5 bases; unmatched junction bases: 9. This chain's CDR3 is CASRGQGILGNEKLFF. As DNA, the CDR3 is TGTGCCAGCAGGGGACAGGGGATTTTGGGGAATGAAAAACTGTTTTTT.

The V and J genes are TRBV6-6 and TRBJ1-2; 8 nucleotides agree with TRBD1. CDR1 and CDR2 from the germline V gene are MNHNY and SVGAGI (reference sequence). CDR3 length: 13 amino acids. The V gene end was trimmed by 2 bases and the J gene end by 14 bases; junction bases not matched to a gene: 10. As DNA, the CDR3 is TGTGCCAGCAGTTACGGACAGGGAGCAACGAGTACCTTC. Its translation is CASSYGQGATSTF.

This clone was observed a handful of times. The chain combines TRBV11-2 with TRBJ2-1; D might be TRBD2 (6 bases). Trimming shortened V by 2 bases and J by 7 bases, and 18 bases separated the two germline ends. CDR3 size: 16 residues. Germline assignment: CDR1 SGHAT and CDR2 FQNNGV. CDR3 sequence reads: CASSLRGSGQRNEQFF. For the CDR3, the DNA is TGTGCCAGCAGCTTAAGAGGTAGCGGCCAAAGAAATGAGCAGTTCTTC.

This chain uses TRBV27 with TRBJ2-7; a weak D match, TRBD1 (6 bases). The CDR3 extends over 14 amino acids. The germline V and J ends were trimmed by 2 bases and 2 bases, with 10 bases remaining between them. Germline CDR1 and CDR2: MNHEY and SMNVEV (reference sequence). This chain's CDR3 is CASSLGGPTYEQYF. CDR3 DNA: TGTGCCAGCAGTTTAGGGGGCCCTACCTACGAGCAGTACTTC.

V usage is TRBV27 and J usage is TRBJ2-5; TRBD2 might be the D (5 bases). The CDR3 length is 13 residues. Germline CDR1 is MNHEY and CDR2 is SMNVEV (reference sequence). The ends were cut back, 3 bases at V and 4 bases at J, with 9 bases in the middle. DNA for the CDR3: TGTGCCAGCAGTTTTCGGGATCGAGAGACCCAGTACTTC. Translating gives CASSFRDRETQYF.

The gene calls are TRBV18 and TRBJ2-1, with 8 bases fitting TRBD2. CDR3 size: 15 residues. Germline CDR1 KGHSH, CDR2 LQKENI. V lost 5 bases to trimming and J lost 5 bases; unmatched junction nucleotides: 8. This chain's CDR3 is CASSAEAGDDNEQFF. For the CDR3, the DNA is TGTGCCAGCTCAGCAGAAGCGGGAGACGACAATGAGCAGTTCTTC.

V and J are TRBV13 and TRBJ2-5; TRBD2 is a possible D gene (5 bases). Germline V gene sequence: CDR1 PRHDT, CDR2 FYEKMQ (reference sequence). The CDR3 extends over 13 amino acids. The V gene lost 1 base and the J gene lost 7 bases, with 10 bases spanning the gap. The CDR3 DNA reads TGTGCCAGCAGCTTAGACCCCGGAGGGACCCAGTACTTC. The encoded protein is CASSLDPGGTQYF.